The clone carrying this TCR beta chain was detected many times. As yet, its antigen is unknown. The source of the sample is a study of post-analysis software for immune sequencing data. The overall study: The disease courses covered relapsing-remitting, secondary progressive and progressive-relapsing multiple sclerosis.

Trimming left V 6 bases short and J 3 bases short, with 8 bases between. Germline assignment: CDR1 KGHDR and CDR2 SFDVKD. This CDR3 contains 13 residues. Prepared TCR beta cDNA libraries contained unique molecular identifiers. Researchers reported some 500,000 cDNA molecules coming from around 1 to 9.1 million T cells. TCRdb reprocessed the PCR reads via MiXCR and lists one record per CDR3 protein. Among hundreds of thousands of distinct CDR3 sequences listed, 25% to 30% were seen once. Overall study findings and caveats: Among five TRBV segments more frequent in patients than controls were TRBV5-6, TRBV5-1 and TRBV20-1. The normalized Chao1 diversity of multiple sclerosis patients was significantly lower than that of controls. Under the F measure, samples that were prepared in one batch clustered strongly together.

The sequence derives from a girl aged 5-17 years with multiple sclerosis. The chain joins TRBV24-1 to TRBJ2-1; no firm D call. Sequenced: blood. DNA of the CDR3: TGTGCCACCAGTACAGACCACTACAATGAGCAGTTCTTC. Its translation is CATSTDHYNEQFF.